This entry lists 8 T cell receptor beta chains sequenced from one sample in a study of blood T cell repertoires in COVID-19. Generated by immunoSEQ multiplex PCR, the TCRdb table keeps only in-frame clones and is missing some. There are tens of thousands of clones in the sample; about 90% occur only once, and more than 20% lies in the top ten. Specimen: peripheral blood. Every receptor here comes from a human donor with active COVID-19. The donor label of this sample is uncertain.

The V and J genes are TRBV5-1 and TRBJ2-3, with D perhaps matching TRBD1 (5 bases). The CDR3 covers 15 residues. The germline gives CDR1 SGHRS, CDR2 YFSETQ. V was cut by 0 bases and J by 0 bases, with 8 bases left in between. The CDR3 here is CASSLEGISTDTQYF. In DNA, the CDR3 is TGCGCCAGCAGCTTGGAGGGGATAAGCACAGATACGCAGTATTTT.

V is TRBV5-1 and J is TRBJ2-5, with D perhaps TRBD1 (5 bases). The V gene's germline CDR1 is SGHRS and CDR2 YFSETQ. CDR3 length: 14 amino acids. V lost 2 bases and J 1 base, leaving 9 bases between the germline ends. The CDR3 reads CASSLDRIQETQYF. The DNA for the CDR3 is TGCGCCAGCAGCTTAGACAGAATCCAAGAGACCCAGTACTTC.

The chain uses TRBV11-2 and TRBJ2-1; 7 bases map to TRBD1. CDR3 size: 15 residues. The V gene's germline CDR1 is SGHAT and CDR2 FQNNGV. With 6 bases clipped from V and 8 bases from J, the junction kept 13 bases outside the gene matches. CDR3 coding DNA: TGTGCCAGCAGTACCACGACAGGGCCGGAATATGAGCAGTTCTTC. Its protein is CASSTTTGPEYEQFF.

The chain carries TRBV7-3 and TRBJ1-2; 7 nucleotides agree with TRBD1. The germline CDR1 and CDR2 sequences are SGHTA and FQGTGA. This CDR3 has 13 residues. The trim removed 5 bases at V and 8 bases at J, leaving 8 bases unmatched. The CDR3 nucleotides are TGTGCCAGCAGCCCAGGGGGACTTGAGGGCTACACCTTC. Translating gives CASSPGGLEGYTF.

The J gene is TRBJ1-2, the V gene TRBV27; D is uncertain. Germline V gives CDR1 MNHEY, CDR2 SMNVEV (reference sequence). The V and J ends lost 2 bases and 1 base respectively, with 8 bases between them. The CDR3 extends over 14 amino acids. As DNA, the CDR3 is TGTGCCAGCAGTTTAACATCGGGTAACTATGGCTACACCTTC. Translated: CASSLTSGNYGYTF.

Written as DNA, the CDR3 is TGTGCCAGCCGACCCAGACACCAAGTGCCCTACGAGCAGTACTTC. This translates into CASRPRHQVPYEQYF. The chain joins TRBV28 to TRBJ2-7; D unclear. Trimming removed 8 bases at V and 2 bases at J, with 19 bases between. The CDR3 is 15 residues long. From germline, CDR1 is MDHEN and CDR2 SYDVKM.

The CDR3 spells CASSQARAGGTLNTEAFF. In nucleotides, the CDR3 is TGCGCCAGCAGCCAAGCCAGGGCAGGGGGGACTTTGAACACTGAAGCTTTCTTT. J is TRBJ1-1 and V is TRBV4-3; 7 nucleotides align to TRBD1. The CDR3 totals 18 residues. Germline V gene sequence: CDR1 LGHNA, CDR2 YSLEER. The junction had 11 bases not matched to a gene; V was cut back by 1 base and J by 0 bases.

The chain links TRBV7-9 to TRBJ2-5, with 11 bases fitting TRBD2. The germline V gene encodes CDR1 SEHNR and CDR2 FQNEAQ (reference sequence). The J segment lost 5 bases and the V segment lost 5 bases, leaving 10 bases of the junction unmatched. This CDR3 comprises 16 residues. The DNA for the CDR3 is TGTGCCAGCAGCGCCAGACTAGCGGGGAATGGGGAGACCCAGTACTTC. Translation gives CASSARLAGNGETQYF.